The 32 T cell receptor beta chains below were found in one sample sequenced in a study of cytomegalovirus exposure and HLA in healthy donors. A multiplex PCR was run with 60 Vbeta primers and 13 Jbeta primers. Clones were read by immunoSEQ multiplex PCR, and TCRdb kept only the in-frame ones, dropping some. The sample records 150,000 or so clones, roughly 80% being singletons. The sample consisted of PBMCs. These receptors all stem from a man aged 40-49 years in good health and CMV-seropositive.

The V call is TRBV15, the J call TRBJ2-7, with unresolved D. Per the germline V gene, CDR1 is LNHNV and CDR2 is YYDKDF (reference sequence). The CDR3 length is 13 residues. With 0 bases removed from V and 4 bases from J, the gap between germline ends came to 7 bases. DNA for the CDR3: TGTGCCACCAGCAGAGAGTTAGATTACGAGCAGTACTTC. Amino acids: CATSRELDYEQYF.

This chain connects TRBV6-4 to TRBJ2-7; D unresolved. Germline V CDR1 and CDR2: MRHNA, SNTAGT. V was cut by 10 bases and J by 2 bases, with 9 bases left in between. The CDR3 runs 11 residues. Here the CDR3 DNA reads TGTGCCAACCCCACACCCTACGAGCAGTACTTC. This gives the protein CANPTPYEQYF.

The chain joins TRBV2 to TRBJ2-4; a weak D match, TRBD1 (5 bases). CDR1 and CDR2 from the germline V gene are SNHLY and FYNNEI. The CDR3 runs to 13 residues. V gave up 4 bases and J gave up 7 bases, with 11 bases separating them. CDR3 sequence reads: CASSVSGFNIQYF. As DNA, the CDR3 is TGTGCCAGCAGTGTGTCAGGGTTCAACATTCAGTACTTC.

The table lists this clone with a count of one. This chain connects TRBV15 to TRBJ1-2; 7 bases are shared with TRBD1. This CDR3 has 15 amino acids. V shed 8 bases and J 0 bases; nucleotides not matched to a gene: 9. Germline loops: CDR1 LNHNV, CDR2 YYDKDF (reference sequence). The CDR3 sequence is CATGTDKSANYGYTF. The CDR3 coding sequence is TGTGCCACCGGGACAGACAAATCAGCTAACTATGGCTACACCTTC.

Only a few counts were recorded for this clone. The junction departs from the called germline gene at one end, perhaps through a read error. This chain connects TRBV7-9 to TRBJ2-5; a possible D gene is TRBD2 (6 bases). From germline, CDR1 is SEHNR and CDR2 FQNEAQ (reference sequence). The CDR3 is made up of 12 amino acids. The CDR3 DNA sequence: TGTTCCAGCAGCTTAGGGAGGGAGACCCAGTACTTC. Translated: CSSSLGRETQYF.

A few counts support this clone. V usage is TRBV11-1 and J usage is TRBJ2-1; no reliable D call. Germline V gene lookup returns CDR1 SGHAT and CDR2 FQDESV (reference sequence). This CDR3 is built from 13 residues. V lost 4 bases and J 3 bases, leaving 7 bases between the germline ends. The CDR3 spells CASSSSLYNEQFF. CDR3 sequence (DNA): TGTGCCAGCAGCTCCTCCCTCTACAATGAGCAGTTCTTC. The full variable domain, completed using reference TRBV11-1 and TRBJ2-1, is EAEVAQSPRYKITEKSQAVAFWCDPISGHATLYWYRQILGQGPELLVQFQDESVVDDSQLPKDRFSAERLKGVDSTLKIQPAELGDSAMYLCASSSSLYNEQFFGPGTRLTVL.

This clone was seen more than once but under ten times. This chain links TRBV4-3 with TRBJ1-6; tentative D call: TRBD1 (6 bases). Trimming stripped 0 bases from V and 8 bases from J, with 11 bases between. CDR1 LGHNA and CDR2 YSLEER come from the germline V gene. The CDR3 sequence is 15 residues long. CDR3 in DNA: TGCGCCAGCAGCCAAGATGTACAGGGTTATTCACCCCTCCACTTT. This sequence encodes CASSQDVQGYSPLHF.

The chain is built from TRBV2 and TRBJ2-2, with 7 bases matching TRBD2. Germline-derived CDR1 and CDR2 are SNHLY and FYNNEI. The CDR3 is 18 residues long. Trimming took 5 bases from V and 3 from J; bases not matched to a gene: 15. CDR3 nucleotides: TGTGCCAGCAGTCGGGCTAGCGGTACCCAACTCGACACCGGGGAGCTGTTTTTT. Protein product: CASSRASGTQLDTGELFF.

The chain is built from TRBV14 and TRBJ1-1; D gene uncertain. The CDR3 is 16 residues long. The V end was cut by 6 bases, the J end by 5 bases, with 22 bases between. Germline V gives CDR1 SGHDN, CDR2 FVKESK. The CDR3 DNA reads TGTGCCAGCAGTCGCCTTGGTACCGGGAAAGAGACTGAAGCTTTCTTT. Its translation: CASSRLGTGKETEAFF.

The table lists this clone with a few counts. The rearrangement uses TRBV5-1 and TRBJ2-2; TRBD1 aligns across 9 bases. Looked up from germline, CDR1 is SGHRS and CDR2 is YFSETQ. The CDR3 runs 15 residues. V was clipped by 2 bases and J by 4 bases; unmatched bases: 3. CDR3 sequence: CASSFAGQGTGELFF. In DNA, the CDR3 is TGCGCCAGCAGCTTTGCGGGACAGGGCACCGGGGAGCTGTTTTTT.

A single count supports this clone. V usage is TRBV4-3 and J usage is TRBJ1-6; D is unclear. Trimming pared 0 bases from V and 4 bases from J, leaving 10 bases between. CDR1 is LGHNA, CDR2 YSLEER, per germline. The CDR3 spans 16 residues. The CDR3 sequence is CASSQDLIHYNSPLHF. In nucleotides, the CDR3 is TGCGCCAGCAGCCAAGATTTAATACATTATAATTCACCCCTCCACTTT.

The chain joins TRBV15 to TRBJ2-5; 7 bases are a match to TRBD1. V was pared by 5 bases and J by 1 base, with 7 bases of the junction left unmatched. Germline V lookup: CDR1 LNHNV, CDR2 YYDKDF (reference sequence). CDR3 size: 15 residues. In DNA form, the CDR3 reads TGTGCCACCAGCGGGGGACAGACGGTCCAAGAGACCCAGTACTTC. Its translation is CATSGGQTVQETQYF.

This rearrangement joins TRBV6-5 to TRBJ1-2, with D possibly matching TRBD1 (6 bases). V lost 6 bases and J 9 bases, leaving 14 bases between the germline ends. Per the germline V gene, CDR1 is MNHEY and CDR2 is SVGAGI. The CDR3 runs 12 residues. CDR3 nucleotides: TGTGCCAGCAGGCGAACCCAGGGGAGCTACACCTTC. It translates to CASRRTQGSYTF.

The J gene is TRBJ2-1, the V gene TRBV18, with 8 positions matching TRBD1. V was pared by 6 bases and J by 3 bases, with 10 bases of the junction left unmatched. This CDR3 has 16 residues. The germline V gene has CDR1 KGHSH and CDR2 LQKENI. The CDR3 DNA reads as TGTGCCAGCTCCCCAACCGGGACAGGAGTCTACAATGAGCAGTTCTTC. This encodes CASSPTGTGVYNEQFF. The full variable domain, in which reference TRBV18 and TRBJ2-1 provide the parts outside the CDR3, is NAGVMQNPRHLVRRRGQEARLRCSPMKGHSHVYWYRQLPEEGLKFMVYLQKENIIDESGMPKERFSAEFPKEGPSILRIQQVVRGDSAAYFCASSPTGTGVYNEQFFGPGTRLTVL.

The V call is TRBV5-6, the J call TRBJ1-4, with a tentative D call TRBD1 (6 bases). V was shortened by 4 bases and J by 8 bases, with 15 bases between the two germline ends. This CDR3 is 14 amino acids long. Per the germline V gene, CDR1 is SGHDT and CDR2 is YYEEEE. Here the CDR3 DNA reads TGTGCCAGCAGCCATACAGGGAAAGGAGAAAAACTGTTTTTT. Protein product: CASSHTGKGEKLFF.

The V gene is TRBV30, the J gene TRBJ2-5; D is possibly TRBD1 (7 bases). V was trimmed by 3 bases and J by 5 bases, leaving 10 bases between them. The germline V gene encodes CDR1 GTSNPN and CDR2 SVGIG (reference sequence). The CDR3 has 12 residues. The CDR3 DNA reads TGTGCCTGGAGCCCAGGGGGGGAGACCCAGTACTTC. Translated: CAWSPGGETQYF.

The gene calls are TRBV19 and TRBJ2-7, with 8 nucleotides matching TRBD1. Germline V gene lookup returns CDR1 LNHDA and CDR2 SQIVND (reference sequence). CDR3 length: 15 residues. V was clipped by 3 bases and J by 5 bases; unmatched bases: 9. The CDR3, as DNA: TGTGCCAGTAGTATTAACTCCCAGGGGGCCCACGAGCAGTACTTC. This codes for CASSINSQGAHEQYF.

The rearrangement joins TRBV28 to TRBJ2-1, with TRBD2 matching 10 bases. V was clipped by 5 bases and J by 4 bases; unmatched bases: 8. From germline, CDR1 is MDHEN and CDR2 SYDVKM. The CDR3 consists of 16 residues. The CDR3 sequence is CASSALLAGFYNEQFF. CDR3 nucleotides: TGTGCCAGCAGTGCATTACTAGCGGGGTTTTACAATGAGCAGTTCTTC. Variable domain in full (rest from reference TRBV28 and TRBJ2-1): DVKVTQSSRYLVKRTGEKVFLECVQDMDHENMFWYRQDPGLGLRLIYFSYDVKMKEKGDIPEGYSVSREKKERFSLILESASTNQTSMYLCASSALLAGFYNEQFFGPGTRLTVL.

This clone appeared once. The chain uses TRBV15 and TRBJ2-5; 10 bases agree with TRBD1. This CDR3 comprises 14 residues. The germline V gene has CDR1 LNHNV and CDR2 YYDKDF (reference sequence). The trim removed 3 bases at V and 5 bases at J, leaving 3 bases unmatched. CDR3 in amino acids: CATSRTGGGETQYF. DNA of the CDR3: TGTGCCACCAGCAGGACAGGGGGCGGGGAGACCCAGTACTTC.

The chain employs TRBV21-1 and TRBJ2-2; the D segment call TRBD2 is taken from the table without a DNA check. TRBV21-1 is noted as a pseudogene. CDR3 length: 19 residues. The CDR3 region is CASSKALGTSGNNTGELFF. The CDR3 DNA is TGTGCCAGCAGCAAAGCGCTGGGAACTAGCGGTAATAACACCGGGGAGCTGTTTTTT.

The genes are TRBV10-3 and TRBJ2-7, with 10 bases matching TRBD1. This CDR3 is 14 amino acids long. The V gene's germline CDR1 is ENHRY and CDR2 SYGVKD. V was clipped by 3 bases and J by 2 bases; unmatched bases: 1. CDR3 in amino acids: CAISEGTGAYEQYF. The CDR3 DNA reads as TGTGCCATCAGTGAAGGGACAGGGGCCTACGAGCAGTACTTC.

The sample holds a few counts of this clone. This chain connects TRBV7-9 to TRBJ2-3; 7 bases fit TRBD1. Trimming at V came to 10 bases and at J to 1 base, leaving 11 bases not matched to a gene. There are 15 residues in the CDR3. Germline V gene sequence: CDR1 SEHNR, CDR2 FQNEAQ (reference sequence). The CDR3 bases are TGTGCCACCGCGACAGGGATTGGTGGCACAGATACGCAGTATTTT. It translates to CATATGIGGTDTQYF.

J is TRBJ2-6 and V is TRBV5-6; 9 bases align to TRBD2. CDR1 is SGHDT and CDR2 is YYEEEE in the germline V gene. This CDR3 has 18 amino acids. J lost 2 bases, V lost 0 bases, and 6 bases had no gene match. The CDR3 DNA follows: TGTGCCAGCAGCTTGGATGTTAGCGGGAGCACTGGGGCCAACGTCCTGACTTTC. It yields the protein CASSLDVSGSTGANVLTF.

The chain combines TRBV13 with TRBJ2-7, with TRBD2 matching 10 bases. V lost 3 bases, J lost 4 bases, and 3 bases stayed unmatched. The CDR3 extends over 14 amino acids. In germline, CDR1 is PRHDT, CDR2 FYEKMQ (reference sequence). The CDR3 here is CASSFSSGRYEQYF. DNA of the CDR3: TGTGCCAGCAGCTTTTCTAGCGGGAGATACGAGCAGTACTTC.

Only a few counts were recorded for this clone. CDR3 nucleotide sequence: TGTGCCAGCACCGACAGGCGAGAGGCAGATACGCAGTATTTT. The encoded protein is CASTDRREADTQYF. V gene TRBV28 combines with J gene TRBJ2-3; D perhaps matches TRBD1 (6 bases). The CDR3 covers 14 residues. Germline CDR1 is MDHEN and CDR2 is SYDVKM. V was shortened by 7 bases and J by 4 bases, with 15 bases between the two germline ends.

V is TRBV7-3 and J is TRBJ2-7, with TRBD2 identical over 7 bases. Germline CDR1 SGHTA, CDR2 FQGTGA. V lost 0 bases and J lost 3; bases outside the gene matches: 2. The CDR3 covers 14 residues. This CDR3 reads CASSLTGGGYEQYF. DNA for the CDR3: TGTGCCAGCAGCTTAACTGGCGGGGGCTACGAGCAGTACTTC.

V is TRBV7-8 and J is TRBJ2-6, with D possibly matching TRBD2 (6 bases). V lost 0 bases and J 3 bases, leaving 15 bases between the germline ends. Germline CDR1 and CDR2: SGHVS and FQNEAQ. The CDR3 runs 18 residues. In DNA, the CDR3 is TGTGCCAGCAGCTTAGCTGCGACTAGGAGAAGTGGGGCCAACGTCCTGACTTTC. It encodes CASSLAATRRSGANVLTF.

This chain joins TRBV6-1 and TRBJ1-2; 7 bases fit TRBD1. CDR1 MNHNS and CDR2 SASEGT come from the germline V gene. J was trimmed by 1 base and V by 3 bases; bases with no gene match: 8. This CDR3 region has 16 residues. Written as DNA, the CDR3 is TGTGCCAGCAGTGAGAGGACAGGCGTACTTAACTATGGCTACACCTTC. Its protein product is CASSERTGVLNYGYTF.

The chain has TRBV18 and TRBJ1-1; D gene unclear. V lost 3 bases and J lost 0, with 5 bases in between. The CDR3 is 13 residues long. The germline CDR1 and CDR2 sequences are KGHSH and LQKENI. The CDR3 loop is CASSPDLNTEAFF. The CDR3 DNA reads as TGTGCCAGCTCACCCGACTTGAACACTGAAGCTTTCTTT. The full variable domain, in which reference TRBV18 and TRBJ1-1 provide the parts outside the CDR3, is NAGVMQNPRHLVRRRGQEARLRCSPMKGHSHVYWYRQLPEEGLKFMVYLQKENIIDESGMPKERFSAEFPKEGPSILRIQQVVRGDSAAYFCASSPDLNTEAFFGQGTRLTVV.

The chain joins TRBV4-3 to TRBJ2-3; D unresolved. This CDR3 is 14 amino acids long. Between the trimmed V and J ends, which lost 0 bases and 4 bases, there was a span of 8 bases. Germline values: CDR1 LGHNA, CDR2 YSLEER. The CDR3 sequence: CASSQESFPDTQYF. CDR3 DNA sequence: TGCGCCAGCAGCCAAGAGTCTTTCCCAGATACGCAGTATTTT.

The CDR3 region is CASSLTIRGTEQFF. The CDR3 DNA follows: TGTGCCAGCAGCTTAACGATCAGGGGGACAGAGCAGTTCTTC. This chain connects TRBV7-3 to TRBJ2-1, with 7 bases that match TRBD1. This CDR3 comprises 14 residues. The germline V gene has CDR1 SGHTA and CDR2 FQGTGA. V lost 0 bases to trimming and J lost 10 bases; unmatched junction nucleotides: 6.

The chain employs TRBV5-6 and TRBJ1-2, with a weak D call TRBD1 (6 bases). The CDR3 consists of 13 residues. Trimming took 4 bases from V and 3 from J, leaving 10 bases between them. Germline V gene data show CDR1 as SGHDT and CDR2 as YYEEEE. This CDR3 reads CASSLDRHYGYTF. For the CDR3, the DNA is TGTGCCAGCAGCCTCGACAGGCACTATGGCTACACCTTC.